This T cell receptor beta chain comes out of a study of OX40 agonist ivuxolimab in advanced cancers. Overall study findings and caveats: CD8+ T cells were the subset that, on average, had more expanded clones than CD4+.

About this clone itself: The antigen is undetermined.

This CDR3 has 14 residues. With 5 bases removed from V and 2 bases from J, the gap between germline ends came to 12 bases. Germline CDR1 reads MNHEY; CDR2 reads SMNVEV (reference sequence). Assay used: immunoSEQ multiplex PCR; TCRdb lists only in-frame clones, some missing. Of over 40,000 clones listed, roughly 86% were seen once; the top ten hold 0.38%. Specimen: CD4+ or CD8+ T cells sorted from blood, collected in a trial of the OX40 agonist ivuxolimab. The chain carries TRBV27 and TRBJ2-5; D not resolved. This TCR was sampled from an adult with an advanced solid tumor such as melanoma, head and neck, liver or kidney cancer. Here the CDR3 reads CASSPSRFQETQYF. The CDR3 nucleotides read TGTGCCAGCAGTCCGTCCCGATTTCAAGAGACCCAGTACTTC.